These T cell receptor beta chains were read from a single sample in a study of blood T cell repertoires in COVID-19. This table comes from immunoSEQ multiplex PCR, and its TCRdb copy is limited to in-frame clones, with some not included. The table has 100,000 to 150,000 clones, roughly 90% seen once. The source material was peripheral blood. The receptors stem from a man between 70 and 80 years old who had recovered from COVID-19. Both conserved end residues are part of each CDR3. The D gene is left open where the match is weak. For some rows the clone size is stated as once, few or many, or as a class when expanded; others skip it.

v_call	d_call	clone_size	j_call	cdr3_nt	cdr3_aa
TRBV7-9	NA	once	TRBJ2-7	TGTGCCAGCAGCCCTGCCGCTAGCGTTCGCGAGCAGTACTTC	CASSPAASVREQYF
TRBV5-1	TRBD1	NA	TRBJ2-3	TGCGCCAGCAGCCCACAGGGGCCAGATACGCAGTATTTT	CASSPQGPDTQYF
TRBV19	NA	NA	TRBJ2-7	TGTGCCAGTAGTATAACGGCGGGACCCCCGTACGAGCAGTACTTC	CASSITAGPPYEQYF
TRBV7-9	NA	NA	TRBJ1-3	TGTGCCAGCAGCTCCAGGGTTACTGGAAACACCATATATTTT	CASSSRVTGNTIYF
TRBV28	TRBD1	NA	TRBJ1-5	TGTGCCAGCAGACACGGACAGGGTAATCAGCCCCAGCATTTT	CASRHGQGNQPQHF
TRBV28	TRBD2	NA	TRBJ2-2	TGTGCCAGTTGGCGGCGGGAGGACACCGGGGAGCTGTTTTTT	CASWRREDTGELFF
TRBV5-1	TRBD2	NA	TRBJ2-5	TGCGCCAGCAGCTTGGCTAGCGGGGGGGGGTCTTCAGCAGAGACCCAGTACTTC	CASSLASGGGSSAETQYF
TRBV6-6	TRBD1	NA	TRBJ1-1	TGTGCCAGCGGAGGACAGGCGAACACTGAAGCTTTCTTT	CASGGQANTEAFF
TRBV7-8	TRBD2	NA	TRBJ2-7	TGTGCCAGCAGCGGTCGACTAGCGGGTGCTTCCTACGAGCAGTACTTC	CASSGRLAGASYEQYF
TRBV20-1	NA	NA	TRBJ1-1	TGCAGTGCACCAGGGACTGAAGCTTTCTTT	CSAPGTEAFF
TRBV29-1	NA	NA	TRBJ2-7	TGCAGCGTTGAACCCTTGGAGAAGGACGAGCAGTACTTC	CSVEPLEKDEQYF
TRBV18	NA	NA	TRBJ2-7	TGTGCCAGCTCACCACTCGCCGTCGGGGAAACCTACGAGCAGTACTTC	CASSPLAVGETYEQYF
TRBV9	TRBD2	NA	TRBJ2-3	TGTGCCAGCAGCGTAGGACTAGCGGGAGCAGATACGCAGTATTTT	CASSVGLAGADTQYF
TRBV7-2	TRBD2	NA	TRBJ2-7	TGTGCCAGCAGATCCCGGCTAGCGGCCTCCTACGAGCAGTACTTC	CASRSRLAASYEQYF
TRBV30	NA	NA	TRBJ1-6	TGTGCCTGGAGTGTGGGGCTCCGACGCTATAATTCACCCCTCCACTTT	CAWSVGLRRYNSPLHF
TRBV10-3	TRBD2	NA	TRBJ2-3	TGTGCCATCAGTGGGGGGGGATGGGAGTACACAGATACGCAGTATTTT	CAISGGGWEYTDTQYF
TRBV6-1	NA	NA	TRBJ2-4	TGTGCCAGCAGTGTAGGGACTCTCAGAATTCTAGCCAAAAACATTCAGTACTTC	CASSVGTLRILAKNIQYF
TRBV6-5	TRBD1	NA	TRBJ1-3	TGTGCCAGCAGCCTAACAGGGGGCGGAAACACCATATATTTT	CASSLTGGGNTIYF
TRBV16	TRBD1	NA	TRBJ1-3	TGTGCCAGCAGCCAATTTGCAGGGGGCAGCGGAAACACCATATATTTT	CASSQFAGGSGNTIYF
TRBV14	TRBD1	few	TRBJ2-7	TGTGCCAGCAGCCAAGCGTACAGGGGCCACTACGCGCAGTACTTC	CASSQAYRGHYAQYF
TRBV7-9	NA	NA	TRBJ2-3	TGTGCCAGCAGCCCACGGGGGGCGGGCACAGATACGCAGTATTTT	CASSPRGAGTDTQYF
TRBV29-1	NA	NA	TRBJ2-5	TGCAGCGCGCCAACCTCTGGGGCGGATCAAGAGACCCAGTACTTC	CSAPTSGADQETQYF
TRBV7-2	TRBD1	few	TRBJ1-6	TGTGCCAGCAGCTCCACCGGGACAGGGAAAAATAATTCACCCCTCCACTTT	CASSSTGTGKNNSPLHF
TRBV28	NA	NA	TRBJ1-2	TGTGCCAGCAGTTACCAGGCCTATGGCTACACCTTC	CASSYQAYGYTF
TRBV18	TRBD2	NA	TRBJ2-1	TGTGCCAGCTCACCACTGCTAGCGGGAGGGCCAGGTTGGAACAATGAGCAGTTCTTC	CASSPLLAGGPGWNNEQFF
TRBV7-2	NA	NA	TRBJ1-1	TGTGCCAGCAGCTTACAGGGTTACACTGAAGCTTTCTTT	CASSLQGYTEAFF
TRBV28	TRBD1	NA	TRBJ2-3	TGTGCCAGCAGTTTTAGGGGGCGCTTCACAGATACGCAGTATTTT	CASSFRGRFTDTQYF
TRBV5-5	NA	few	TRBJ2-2	TGTGCCAGCAGCTTGAGGCAGGGTAGGAACGGGGAGCTGTTTTTT	CASSLRQGRNGELFF
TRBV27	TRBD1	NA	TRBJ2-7	TGTGCCAGCAGTTTCGGCCAGGGGGCCTCCTACGAGCAGTACTTC	CASSFGQGASYEQYF
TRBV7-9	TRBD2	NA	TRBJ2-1	TGTGCCAGCAGCTACCTCGGACTAGCGGGCGGCAATGAGCAGTTCTTC	CASSYLGLAGGNEQFF
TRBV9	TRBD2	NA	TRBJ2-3	TGTGCCAGCAGCGTTAGGCTAGCGGGAGGGACCGATACGCAGTATTTT	CASSVRLAGGTDTQYF
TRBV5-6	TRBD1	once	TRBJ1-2	TGTGCCAGCAGCTTTCCGACAGGGGACTATGGCTACACCTTC	CASSFPTGDYGYTF
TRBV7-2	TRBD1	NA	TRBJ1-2	TGTGCCAGCACCCACACCCGGGGACAGGGGAACTATGGCTACACCTTC	CASTHTRGQGNYGYTF
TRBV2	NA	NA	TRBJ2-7	TGTGCCAGCAGTGTCGGGAACGAGCAGTACTTC	CASSVGNEQYF
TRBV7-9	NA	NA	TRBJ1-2	TGTGCCAGCATCCGAGGGGGGGCGGAAGATGGCTACACCTTC	CASIRGGAEDGYTF